This record looks at one TCR beta chain sequence and its context. This specimen belongs to a study of human versus mouse CDR3 diversity and MHC coevolution. Germline-derived CDR1 and CDR2 are SGHRS and YFSETQ. CDR3 length: 15 amino acids. Trimming took 4 bases from V and 2 from J, leaving 12 bases between them. Data came from immunoSEQ multiplex PCR; TCRdb stores just in-frame clones and leaves some out. The table includes about 83,000 clones, 85% to 95% detected once. Sample: naive CD4+ T cells from blood. Subset here: CD45RO-negative CD62L-positive naive CD4 T cells. The chain links TRBV5-1 to TRBJ2-2; D gene ambiguous. The receptor was derived from a person aged 30-70 years in good health. CDR3 nucleotides: TGCGCCAGCAGCCCACGGAGACCCAACACCGGGGAGCTGTTTTTT. It translates to CASSPRRPNTGELFF.